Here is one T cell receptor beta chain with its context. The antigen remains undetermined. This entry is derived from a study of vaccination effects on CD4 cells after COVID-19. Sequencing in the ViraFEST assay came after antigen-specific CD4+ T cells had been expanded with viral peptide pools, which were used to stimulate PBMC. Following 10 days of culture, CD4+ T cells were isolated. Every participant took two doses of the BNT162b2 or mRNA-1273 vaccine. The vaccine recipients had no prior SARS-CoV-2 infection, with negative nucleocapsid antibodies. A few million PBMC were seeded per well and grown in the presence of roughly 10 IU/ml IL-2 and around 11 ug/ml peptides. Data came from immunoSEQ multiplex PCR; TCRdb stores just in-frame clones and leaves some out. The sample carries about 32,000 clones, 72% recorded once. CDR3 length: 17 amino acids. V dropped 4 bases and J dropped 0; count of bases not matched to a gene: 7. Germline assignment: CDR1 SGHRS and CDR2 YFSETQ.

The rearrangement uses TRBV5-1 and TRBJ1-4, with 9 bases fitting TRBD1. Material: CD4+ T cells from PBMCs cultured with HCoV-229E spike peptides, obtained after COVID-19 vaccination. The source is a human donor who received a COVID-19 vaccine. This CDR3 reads CASSPGQGITTNEKLFF. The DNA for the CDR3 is TGCGCCAGCAGCCCAGGACAGGGGATAACAACTAATGAAAAACTGTTTTTT.